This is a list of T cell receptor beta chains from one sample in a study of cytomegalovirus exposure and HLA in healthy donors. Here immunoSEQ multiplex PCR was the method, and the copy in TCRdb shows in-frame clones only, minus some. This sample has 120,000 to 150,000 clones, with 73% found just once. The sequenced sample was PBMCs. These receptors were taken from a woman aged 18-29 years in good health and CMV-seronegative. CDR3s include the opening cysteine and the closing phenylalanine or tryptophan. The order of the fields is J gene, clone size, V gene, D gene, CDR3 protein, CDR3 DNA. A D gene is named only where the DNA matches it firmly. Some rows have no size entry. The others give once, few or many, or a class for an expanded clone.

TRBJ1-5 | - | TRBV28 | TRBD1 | CASSLDRGESQPQHF | TGTGCCAGCAGCCTGGACAGGGGTGAATCTCAGCCCCAGCATTTT
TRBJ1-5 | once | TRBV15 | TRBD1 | CATSLDRPYSNQPQHF | TGTGCCACCAGCCTGGACAGGCCCTATAGCAATCAGCCCCAGCATTTT
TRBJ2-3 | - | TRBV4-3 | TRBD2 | CASTPSGSSGRRTDTQYF | TGCGCCAGCACCCCGTCGGGTTCTAGCGGAAGACGCACAGATACGCAGTATTTT
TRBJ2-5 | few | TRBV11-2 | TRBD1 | CASRKPGQGVQETQYF | TGTGCCAGCAGAAAACCGGGACAGGGGGTTCAAGAGACCCAGTACTTC
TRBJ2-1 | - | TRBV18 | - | CASSPGRGGSYNEQFF | TGTGCCAGCTCACCAGGTAGAGGGGGCTCCTACAATGAGCAGTTCTTC
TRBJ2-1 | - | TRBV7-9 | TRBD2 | CASSLGLADYNEQFF | TGTGCCAGCAGCTTAGGACTAGCGGACTACAATGAGCAGTTCTTC
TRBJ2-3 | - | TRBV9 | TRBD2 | CASSVGNSGSTDTQYF | TGTGCCAGCAGCGTAGGAAATAGCGGGAGCACAGATACGCAGTATTTT
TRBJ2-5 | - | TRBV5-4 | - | CASSFWGRKETQYF | TGTGCCAGCAGCTTTTGGGGGCGCAAAGAGACCCAGTACTTC
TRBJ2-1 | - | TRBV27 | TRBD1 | CASSLSWGTGYNEQFF | TGTGCCAGCAGTTTATCGTGGGGGACAGGGTACAATGAGCAGTTCTTC
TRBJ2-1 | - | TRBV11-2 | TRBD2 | CASSPGLAGPSYNEQFF | TGTGCCAGCAGCCCAGGACTAGCGGGACCCTCCTACAATGAGCAGTTCTTC
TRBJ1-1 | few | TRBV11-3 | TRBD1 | CASSEDRARLEAFF | TGTGCCAGCAGCGAGGACAGGGCGAGGCTTGAAGCTTTCTTT
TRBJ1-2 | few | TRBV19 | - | CASSPTHLNYGYTF | TGTGCCAGTAGTCCCACCCATCTAAACTATGGCTACACCTTC
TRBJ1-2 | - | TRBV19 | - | CASRDYYGYTF | TGTGCCAGCCGGGACTACTATGGCTACACCTTC
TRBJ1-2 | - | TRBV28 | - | CASREAGYTF | TGTGCCAGCAGGGAAGCGGGCTACACCTTC
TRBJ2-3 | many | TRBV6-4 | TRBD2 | CASSDSGGASDTQYF | TGTGCCAGCAGTGACTCCGGGGGGGCGTCAGATACGCAGTATTTT
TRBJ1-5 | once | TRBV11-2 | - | CASSPSGQPQHF | TGTGCCAGCAGCCCTAGCGGGCAGCCCCAGCATTTT
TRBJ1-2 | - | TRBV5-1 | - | CASSLLQGRAGYTF | TGCGCCAGCAGCCTCTTACAGGGCAGAGCGGGCTACACCTTC
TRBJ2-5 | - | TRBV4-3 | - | CASSQTYQETQYF | TGCGCCAGCAGCCAAACCTATCAAGAGACCCAGTACTTC
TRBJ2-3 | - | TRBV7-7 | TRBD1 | CASSSDRSTQYF | TGTGCCAGCAGCTCGGACAGGTCTACGCAGTATTTT
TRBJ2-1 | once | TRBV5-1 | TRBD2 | CASSSYGGGTYNEQFF | TGCGCCAGCAGCTCCTATGGCGGGGGGACCTACAATGAGCAGTTCTTC
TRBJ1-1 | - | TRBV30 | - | CAWAGGGGRYTEAFF | TGTGCCTGGGCGGGGGGGGGCGGAAGATACACTGAAGCTTTCTTT
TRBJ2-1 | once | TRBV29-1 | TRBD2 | CSGRLAGIYNEQFF | TGCAGCGGGAGACTAGCGGGGATATACAATGAGCAGTTCTTC
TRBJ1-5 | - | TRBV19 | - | CASSRDTESNQPQHF | TGTGCCAGTAGTCGGGACACCGAAAGCAATCAGCCCCAGCATTTT
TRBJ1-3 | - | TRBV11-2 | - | CASSFFSQSPLRNTIYF | TGTGCCAGCAGCTTCTTTTCCCAATCGCCCCTAAGAAACACCATATATTTT
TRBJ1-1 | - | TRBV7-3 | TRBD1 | CASSYDRGSSEAFF | TGTGCCAGCAGCTACGACAGGGGGTCGAGTGAAGCTTTCTTT
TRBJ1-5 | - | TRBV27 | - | CASSFGVSLPQHF | TGTGCCAGCAGTTTCGGGGTTTCCTTACCCCAGCATTTT
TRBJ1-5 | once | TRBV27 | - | CASSFSSSDQPQHF | TGTGCCAGCAGTTTCTCGAGCTCGGATCAGCCCCAGCATTTT
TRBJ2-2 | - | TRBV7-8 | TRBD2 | CASRRTSGVNTGELFF | TGTGCCAGCAGAAGGACTAGCGGGGTGAACACCGGGGAGCTGTTTTTT
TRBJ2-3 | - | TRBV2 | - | CASSEAGSGNTQYF | TGTGCCAGCAGTGAAGCAGGGTCGGGGAATACGCAGTATTTT
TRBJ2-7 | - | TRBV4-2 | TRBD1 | CASSSRQGSYEQYF | TGTGCCAGCAGCTCCAGACAGGGTTCCTACGAGCAGTACTTC
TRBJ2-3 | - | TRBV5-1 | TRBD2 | CASSWAGGDTDTQYF | TGCGCCAGCAGCTGGGCGGGAGGCGACACAGATACGCAGTATTTT
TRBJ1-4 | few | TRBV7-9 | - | CASSWRSNEKLFF | TGTGCCAGCAGCTGGAGGTCTAATGAAAAACTGTTTTTT
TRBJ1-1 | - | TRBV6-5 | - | CASSYRRNTEAFF | TGTGCCAGCAGTTACCGCAGAAACACTGAAGCTTTCTTT
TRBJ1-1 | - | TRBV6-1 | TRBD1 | CASTETGEVTEAFF | TGTGCCAGCACCGAGACAGGGGAGGTCACTGAAGCTTTCTTT
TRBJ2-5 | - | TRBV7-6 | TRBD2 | CASSLDPSGGAYQTQYF | TGTGCCAGCAGCTTAGACCCTAGCGGGGGGGCCTATCAGACCCAGTACTTC
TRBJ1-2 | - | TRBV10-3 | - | CAISDSGKVPGYTF | TGTGCCATCAGTGACTCCGGGAAAGTACCGGGCTACACCTTC
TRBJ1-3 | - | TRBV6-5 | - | CASSGSSGNTIYF | TGTGCCAGCAGCGGGTCCTCTGGAAACACCATATATTTT
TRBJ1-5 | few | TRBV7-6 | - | CASSAGGGNQPQHF | TGTGCCAGCAGCGCAGGAGGTGGCAATCAGCCCCAGCATTTT
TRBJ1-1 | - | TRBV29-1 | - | CSVWLGEAGNTEAFF | TGCAGCGTTTGGCTGGGGGAGGCGGGGAATACTGAAGCTTTCTTT
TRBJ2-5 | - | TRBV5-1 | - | CASRGGGETQYF | TGCGCCAGCAGAGGCGGGGGCGAGACCCAGTACTTC
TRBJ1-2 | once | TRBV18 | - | CASSTNRVDGYTF | TGTGCCAGCTCGACGAACAGGGTGGACGGCTACACCTTC
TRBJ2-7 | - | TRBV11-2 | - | CASSLDVTAYEQYF | TGTGCCAGCAGCTTAGATGTGACAGCTTACGAGCAGTACTTC
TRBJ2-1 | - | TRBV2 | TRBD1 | CASRGTGGGYNEQFF | TGTGCCAGCAGGGGGACAGGTGGGGGCTACAATGAGCAGTTCTTC
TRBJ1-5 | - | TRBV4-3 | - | CASSQDAVRGGARPQHF | TGCGCCAGCAGCCAAGATGCGGTTAGGGGGGGTGCACGGCCCCAGCATTTT
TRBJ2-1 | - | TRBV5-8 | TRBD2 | CASSGDYYNEQFF | TGTGCCAGCAGCGGGGACTACTACAATGAGCAGTTCTTC
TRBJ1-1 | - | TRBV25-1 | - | CASSDGRRDGGEAFF | TGTGCCAGCAGTGATGGGCGGAGGGATGGGGGTGAAGCTTTCTTT